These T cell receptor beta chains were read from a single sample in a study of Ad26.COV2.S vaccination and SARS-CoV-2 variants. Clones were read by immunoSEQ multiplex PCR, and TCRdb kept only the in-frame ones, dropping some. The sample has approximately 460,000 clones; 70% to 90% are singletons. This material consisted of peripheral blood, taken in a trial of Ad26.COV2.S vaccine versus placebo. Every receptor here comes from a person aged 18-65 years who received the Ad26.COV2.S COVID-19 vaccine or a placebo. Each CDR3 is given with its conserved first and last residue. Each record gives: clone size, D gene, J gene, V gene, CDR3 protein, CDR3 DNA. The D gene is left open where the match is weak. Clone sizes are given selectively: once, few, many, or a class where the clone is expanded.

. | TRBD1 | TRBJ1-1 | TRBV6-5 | CASSPDRAKNTEAFF | TGTGCCAGCAGTCCTGACAGGGCAAAGAACACTGAAGCTTTCTTT
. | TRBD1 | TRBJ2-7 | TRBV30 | CAWKTGQGAHEQYF | TGTGCCTGGAAAACGGGACAGGGGGCCCACGAGCAGTACTTC
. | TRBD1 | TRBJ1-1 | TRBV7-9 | CASSDQKTGENTEAFF | TGTGCCAGCTCCGACCAAAAGACAGGGGAGAACACTGAAGCTTTCTTT
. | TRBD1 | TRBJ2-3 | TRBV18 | CASSPQGAPDTQYF | TGTGCCAGCTCACCTCAGGGGGCCCCAGATACGCAGTATTTT
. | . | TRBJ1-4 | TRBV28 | CASSLNSYNEKLFF | TGTGCCAGCAGTTTAAACAGCTATAATGAAAAACTGTTTTTT
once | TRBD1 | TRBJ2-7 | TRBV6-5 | CASSFAGTGRYEQYF | TGTGCCAGCAGTTTTGCCGGGACAGGGAGATACGAGCAGTACTTC
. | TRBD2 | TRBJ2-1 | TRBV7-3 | CASSLSPPLAGGNEQFF | TGTGCCAGCAGCTTAAGCCCCCCACTAGCGGGGGGGAATGAGCAGTTCTTC
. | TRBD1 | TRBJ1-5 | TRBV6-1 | CASSEVGTGPYQPQHF | TGTGCCAGCAGTGAAGTTGGGACAGGGCCCTATCAGCCCCAGCATTTT
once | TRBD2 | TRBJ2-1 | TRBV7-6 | CASSLYQTSGNEQFF | TGTGCCAGCAGCTTATACCAGACTAGCGGCAATGAGCAGTTCTTC
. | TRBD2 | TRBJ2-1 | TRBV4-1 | CASSWGRGRGLTYNEQFF | TGCGCCAGCAGCTGGGGACGGGGTAGGGGACTAACCTACAATGAGCAGTTCTTC
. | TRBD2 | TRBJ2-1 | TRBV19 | CASSTNLAGGIGNEQFF | TGTGCCAGTAGTACGAACTTAGCGGGAGGGATCGGGAATGAGCAGTTCTTC
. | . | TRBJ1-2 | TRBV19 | CASSLGGGTYGYTF | TGTGCCAGTAGTTTAGGAGGGGGAACCTATGGCTACACCTTC
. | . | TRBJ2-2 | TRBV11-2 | CASSPRGIRGGTGELFF | TGTGCCAGCAGCCCAAGAGGGATTAGGGGCGGCACCGGGGAGCTGTTTTTT
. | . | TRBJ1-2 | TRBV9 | CASSVRTFYGYTF | TGTGCCAGCAGCGTAAGGACTTTCTATGGCTACACCTTC
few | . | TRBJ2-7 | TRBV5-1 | CASSQNRAYEQYF | TGCGCCAGCAGCCAAAACAGGGCCTACGAGCAGTACTTC
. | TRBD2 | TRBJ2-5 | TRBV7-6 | CASSSSGGEQETQYF | TGTGCCAGCAGCTCCAGCGGGGGAGAGCAAGAGACCCAGTACTTC
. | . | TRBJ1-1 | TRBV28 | CASREGVRGRNTEAFF | TGTGCCAGCAGAGAGGGCGTTCGGGGGCGAAACACTGAAGCTTTCTTT
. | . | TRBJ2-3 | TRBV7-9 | CASSLRRGGTDTQYF | TGTGCCAGCAGCCTCCGTAGGGGGGGCACAGATACGCAGTATTTT
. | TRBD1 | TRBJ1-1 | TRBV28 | CASSFPSHRFTGGTEAFF | TGTGCCAGCAGTTTTCCTTCACACCGTTTTACAGGGGGCACTGAAGCTTTCTTT
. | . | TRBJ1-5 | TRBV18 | CASSRSGNQPQHF | TGTGCCAGCTCCCGTTCGGGCAATCAGCCCCAGCATTTT
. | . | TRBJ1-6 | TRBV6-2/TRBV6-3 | CASSYKAENSPLHF | TGTGCCAGCAGTTACAAGGCAGAAAATTCACCCCTCCACTTT
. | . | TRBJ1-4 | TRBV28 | CASSPHRAYEKLFF | TGTGCCAGCAGCCCTCATCGGGCTTATGAAAAACTGTTTTTT
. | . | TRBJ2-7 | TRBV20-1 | CSARGTRDEYF | TGCAGTGCTAGAGGAACCAGGGATGAGTACTTC